The 20 T cell receptor beta chains below all came from one sample that was sequenced in a study of cytomegalovirus exposure and HLA in healthy donors (dated by TCRdb to 2016 to 2017). The library was obtained by the immunoSEQ multiplex PCR assay. A mixture of 60 forward primers for TCR Vbeta segments and 13 reverse primers for TCR Jbeta segments was used in the multiplex PCR. TCRdb's version of the immuneACCESS table is confined to in-frame rearrangements and falls short of the full clone set. An unresolved V gene accounts for under half of the shortfall where checked; the remainder is of unknown origin. The sample records roughly 70,000 clones, roughly four fifths of which are singletons. 1.9% of the sample lies in the top ten. Input material: PBMCs. These receptors all come from a man between 18 and 29 years old in good health and CMV-seronegative.

In its sample, this clone was seen a few times. This chain uses TRBV2 with TRBJ2-5; 7 nucleotides agree with TRBD2. V dropped 4 bases and J dropped 1; count of bases not matched to a gene: 0. The CDR3 totals 13 residues. The germline V gene has CDR1 SNHLY and CDR2 FYNNEI. This chain's CDR3 is CASSGTSQETQYF. The CDR3 region has the DNA TGTGCCAGCAGTGGGACTAGCCAAGAGACCCAGTACTTC.

This clone was observed once. The chain carries TRBV28 and TRBJ1-1; 7 bases map to TRBD1. After removal of 5 bases from V and 1 base from J, the junction contained 7 bases not matched to a gene. The CDR3 loop spans 15 amino acids. Germline CDR1 and CDR2: MDHEN and SYDVKM. The CDR3 DNA reads TGTGCCAGCAGTCGACGACAGGGATCGAACACTGAAGCTTTCTTT. Translating it yields CASSRRQGSNTEAFF.

The chain links TRBV28 to TRBJ2-7; 9 nucleotides line up with TRBD2. The CDR3 covers 16 residues. CDR1 MDHEN and CDR2 SYDVKM come from the germline V gene. J gave up 2 bases and V 1 base, and 6 bases lay outside the gene matches. In nucleotides, the CDR3 is TGTGCCAGCAGTTTATACGGTCGCGGGAGGGCCTACGAGCAGTACTTC. Translating gives CASSLYGRGRAYEQYF.

The chain couples TRBV7-6 to TRBJ1-5, with 7 bases fitting TRBD1. CDR3 length: 15 amino acids. The germline CDR1 and CDR2 sequences are SGHVS and FNYEAQ. V shed 5 bases and J 4 bases; nucleotides not matched to a gene: 8. This chain's CDR3 is CASSRRRGRNQPQHF. Here the CDR3 DNA reads TGTGCCAGCAGCCGGCGGAGGGGGCGTAATCAGCCCCAGCATTTT.

This clone was counted between two and nine times. The gene calls are TRBV4-2 and TRBJ1-4; D may be TRBD1 (6 bases). The germline gives CDR1 LGHNA, CDR2 YNFKEQ. V was trimmed by 0 bases and J by 4 bases, leaving 12 bases between them. CDR3 length: 16 residues. The CDR3 DNA reads as TGTGCCAGCAGCCAAGAGCGGGGGCGGGGTAATGAAAAACTGTTTTTT. Translation: CASSQERGRGNEKLFF.

This clone was counted between two and nine times. This rearrangement joins TRBV25-1 to TRBJ1-2; TRBD1 aligns across 8 bases. The CDR3 loop spans 16 amino acids. V dropped 3 bases and J dropped 3; count of bases not matched to a gene: 9. Per germline, CDR1 MGHDK and CDR2 SYGVNS. Here the CDR3 reads CASSDSMRTGYYGYTF. CDR3 coding DNA: TGTGCCAGCAGTGATAGTATGAGGACAGGGTACTATGGCTACACCTTC.

The CDR3: CASSASPSGRAPYEQYF. DNA of the CDR3: TGTGCCAGCAGCGCCTCACCGAGCGGGAGGGCCCCCTACGAGCAGTACTTC. The chain has TRBV7-2 and TRBJ2-7, with 10 bases that match TRBD2. The J segment lost 2 bases and the V segment lost 5 bases, leaving 12 bases of the junction unmatched. Germline CDR1 and CDR2: SGHTA and FQGNSA. There are 17 residues in the CDR3.

The V gene is TRBV7-2, the J gene TRBJ2-7; 15 positions agree with TRBD2. This CDR3 has 16 residues. CDR1 SGHTA and CDR2 FQGNSA come from the germline V gene. After removal of 5 bases from V and 7 bases from J, the junction contained 9 bases not matched to a gene. CDR3 region: CASSPKGLAGGIEQYF. The DNA for the CDR3 is TGTGCCAGCAGCCCCAAGGGACTAGCGGGGGGTATTGAGCAGTACTTC.

The gene calls are TRBV28 and TRBJ1-2; a weak D match, TRBD1 (6 bases). CDR3 length equals 18 residues. The germline gives CDR1 MDHEN, CDR2 SYDVKM. The V end lost 3 bases, the J end lost 4 bases, and 24 bases lay between the germline ends. The CDR3 nucleotides are TGTGCCAGCAGTTTCTTGACTCGCGGGGGCCTTAATTCCTATGGCTACACCTTC. Translation: CASSFLTRGGLNSYGYTF.

V gene TRBV27 combines with J gene TRBJ2-5; the match to TRBD1 covers 9 bases. The CDR3 covers 16 residues. V trimming: 7 bases; J trimming: 6 bases; junction bases outside the gene matches: 15. Per germline, CDR1 MNHEY and CDR2 SMNVEV (reference sequence). The CDR3 spells CASTSLPGQGEKTQYF. In DNA, the CDR3 is TGTGCCAGCACCTCACTCCCGGGACAGGGTGAAAAGACCCAGTACTTC.

This clone appeared once. The genes are TRBV30 and TRBJ2-6; 7 bases are a match to TRBD1. Germline CDR1 GTSNPN, CDR2 SVGIG (reference sequence). The ends lost 2 bases at V and 1 base at J; junction bases unmatched: 5. CDR3 length equals 16 residues. Here the CDR3 reads CAWSTGAVSGANVLTF. CDR3 in DNA: TGTGCCTGGAGTACAGGGGCGGTATCTGGGGCCAACGTCCTGACTTTC.

This rearrangement joins TRBV21-1 to TRBJ2-1; the listed D gene, TRBD2, was not tested against the DNA. TRBV21-1 is a pseudogene segment. This CDR3 is 19 amino acids long. As DNA, the CDR3 is TGTGCCAGCAGCATCCCCCGGACTAGCGGGACCTCAGCCTACAATGAGCAGTTCTTC. The encoded protein is CASSIPRTSGTSAYNEQFF.

J is TRBJ2-1 and V is TRBV9; 7 nucleotides line up with TRBD2. The CDR3 is 14 amino acids. Germline CDR1 SGDLS, CDR2 YYNGEE. With 3 bases clipped from V and 2 bases from J, the junction kept 2 bases outside the gene matches. CDR3 amino acids: CASSERDPYNEQFF. CDR3 bases: TGTGCCAGCAGCGAGCGGGACCCCTACAATGAGCAGTTCTTC.

This chain joins TRBV18 and TRBJ1-1, with TRBD1 as a possible D gene (6 bases). The germline V gene has CDR1 KGHSH and CDR2 LQKENI. There are 16 residues in the CDR3. Trimming cost V 2 bases and J 0 bases, with 13 bases left between them. CDR3 sequence reads: CASSPIGGHLNTEAFF. The DNA of the CDR3 is TGTGCCAGCTCACCAATTGGGGGCCATTTGAACACTGAAGCTTTCTTT.

The gene calls are TRBV25-1 and TRBJ1-1, with D tentatively TRBD1 (6 bases). Germline V gene lookup returns CDR1 MGHDK and CDR2 SYGVNS. The germline V and J ends were trimmed by 4 bases and 8 bases, with 11 bases remaining between them. This CDR3 spans 12 amino acids. CDR3 nucleotides: TGTGCCAGCAGTGCCCAGGGGAGAGAAGCTTTCTTT. This codes for CASSAQGREAFF.

This rearrangement joins TRBV14 to TRBJ2-1; D is uncertain. CDR3 length: 13 residues. V shed 5 bases and J shed 0 bases, with 5 bases lying between them. Per the germline V gene, CDR1 is SGHDN and CDR2 is FVKESK. This CDR3 reads CASSFYSYNEQFF. The CDR3 region has the DNA TGTGCCAGCAGCTTTTACTCCTACAATGAGCAGTTCTTC.

J is TRBJ1-2 and V is TRBV7-2; TRBD1 might be the D (5 bases). Germline V gene data show CDR1 as SGHTA and CDR2 as FQGNSA. The CDR3 runs 13 residues. V lost 3 bases and J 3 bases, leaving 8 bases between the germline ends. Written as DNA, the CDR3 is TGTGCCAGCAGCTTCGGGGGGGACTATGGCTACACCTTC. Its translation: CASSFGGDYGYTF. The complete variable domain, with remaining parts taken from reference TRBV7-2 and TRBJ1-2, reads GAGVSQSPSNKVTEKGKDVELRCDPISGHTALYWYRQSLGQGLEFLIYFQGNSAPDKSGLPSDRFSAERTGGSVSTLTIQRTQQEDSAVYLCASSFGGDYGYTFGSGTRLTVV.

The V and J genes are TRBV7-2 and TRBJ1-6, with no clear D. Trimming stripped 0 bases from V and 7 bases from J, with 7 bases between. This CDR3 is 14 amino acids long. CDR1 is SGHTA and CDR2 is FQGNSA in the germline V gene. This CDR3 is CASSLARPNSPLHF. The CDR3 DNA is TGTGCCAGCAGCTTAGCGAGGCCAAATTCACCCCTCCACTTT.

In DNA, the CDR3 is TGTGCCATCAGTGGACGACACAGGGGGACCCCCTACGAGCAGTACTTC. This translates into CAISGRHRGTPYEQYF. The chain carries TRBV10-3 and TRBJ2-7, with 8 bases aligning to TRBD1. The J segment lost 2 bases and the V segment lost 4 bases, leaving 10 bases of the junction unmatched. Germline loops: CDR1 ENHRY, CDR2 SYGVKD. There are 16 residues in the CDR3.

V is TRBV10-1 and J is TRBJ2-7; D perhaps matches TRBD2 (6 bases). V dropped 6 bases and J dropped 2 bases, with 17 bases sitting between them. The CDR3 consists of 15 residues. The germline V gene has CDR1 WNHNN and CDR2 SYGVQD (reference sequence). The CDR3 here is CASRPLAGTPYEQYF. The DNA of the CDR3 is TGCGCCAGCAGACCACTGGCGGGGACCCCCTACGAGCAGTACTTC.